The entry that follows covers one TCR beta chain sequence. Its antigen remains unidentified. Then a second PCR, running roughly 7 to 11 cycles, was carried out with a sample-barcoded 5' primer and a J-beta primer mix. Tags on each cDNA molecule came from a template-switch adaptor with 12 random nucleotides. Each CDR3 protein gets one entry after TCRdb re-called the 5' RACE reads with MiXCR. Of 850,000 to 1,000,000 distinct CDR3 sequences in the sample, 51% were seen once. The data were taken from a study of blood T cells in healthy people across ages. This CDR3 is built from 14 residues. With V trimmed by 7 bases and J by 4 bases, 11 bases remained unmatched. Germline V gene sequence: CDR1 SQVTM, CDR2 ANQGSEA. Every donor gave around 10 milliliters of peripheral blood. The study, taken as a whole, reports: Among T cells, TCR beta diversity per million cells dropped roughly linearly as age rose. It was the long-lived donors that had more naive CD4+ cells and higher diversity than aged donors.

Sequenced sample: blood. The clonotype was recovered from a woman aged 55-69 years in good health. V usage is TRBV29-1 and J usage is TRBJ2-5; 8 positions match TRBD1. CDR3 sequence reads: CSARRDRGGETQYF. CDR3 DNA: TGCAGCGCCAGGAGAGACAGGGGTGGAGAGACCCAGTACTTC.